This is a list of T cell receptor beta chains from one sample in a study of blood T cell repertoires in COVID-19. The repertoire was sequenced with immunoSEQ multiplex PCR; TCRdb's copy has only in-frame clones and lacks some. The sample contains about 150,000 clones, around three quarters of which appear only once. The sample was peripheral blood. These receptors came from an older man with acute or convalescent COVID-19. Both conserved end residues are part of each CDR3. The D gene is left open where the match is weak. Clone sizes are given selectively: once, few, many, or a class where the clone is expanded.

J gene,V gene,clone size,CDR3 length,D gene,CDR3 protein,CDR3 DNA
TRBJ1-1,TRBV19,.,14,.,CASSIQGLQTEAFF,TGTGCCAGTAGTATTCAGGGCCTGCAAACTGAAGCTTTCTTT
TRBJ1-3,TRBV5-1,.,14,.,CASSSTGSGNTIYF,TGCGCCAGCAGCTCGACAGGCTCTGGAAACACCATATATTTT
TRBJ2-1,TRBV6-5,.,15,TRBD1,CASSSRTGKRNEQFF,TGTGCCAGCAGTTCGCGGACAGGGAAGAGGAATGAGCAGTTCTTC
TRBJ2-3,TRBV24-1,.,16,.,CATSPGWGTSTDTQYF,TGTGCCACCAGTCCCGGGTGGGGGACTAGCACAGATACGCAGTATTTT
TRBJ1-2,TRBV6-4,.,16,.,CASSDYPNNFNYGYTF,TGTGCCAGCAGTGACTATCCCAATAACTTTAACTATGGCTACACCTTC
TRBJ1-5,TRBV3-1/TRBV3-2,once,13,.,CASSQADNQPQHF,TGTGCCAGCAGCCAGGCGGACAATCAGCCCCAGCATTTT
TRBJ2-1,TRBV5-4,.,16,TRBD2,CASSLELAASYNEQFF,TGTGCCAGCAGCTTGGAACTAGCGGCCTCCTACAATGAGCAGTTCTTC
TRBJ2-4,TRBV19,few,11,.,CASSADRSRYF,TGTGCCAGTAGTGCAGACAGGTCCCGGTACTTC
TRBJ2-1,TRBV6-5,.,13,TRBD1,CASSADRANEQFF,TGTGCCAGCAGCGCCGACAGGGCAAATGAGCAGTTCTTC
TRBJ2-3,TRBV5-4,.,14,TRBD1,CASSARTGADTQYF,TGTGCCAGCAGCGCCAGGACAGGGGCCGATACGCAGTATTTT
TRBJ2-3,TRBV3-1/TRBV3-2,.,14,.,CASSPRSSTDTQYF,TGTGCCAGCAGCCCACGTAGTAGCACAGATACGCAGTATTTT
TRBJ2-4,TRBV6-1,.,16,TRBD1,CASSGRDRLAKNIQYF,TGTGCCAGCAGTGGTCGGGACAGACTAGCCAAAAACATTCAGTACTTC
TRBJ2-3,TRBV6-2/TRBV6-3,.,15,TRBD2,CASTPGLAGTDTQYF,TGTGCCAGCACCCCCGGACTAGCGGGGACAGATACGCAGTATTTT
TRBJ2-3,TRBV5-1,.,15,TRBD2,CASSMSAGGADTQYF,TGCGCCAGCAGCATGAGCGCCGGGGGGGCAGATACGCAGTATTTT
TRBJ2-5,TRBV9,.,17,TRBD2,CASSERLSGGRQETQYF,TGTGCCAGCAGCGAAAGACTTAGCGGGGGCAGACAAGAGACCCAGTACTTC
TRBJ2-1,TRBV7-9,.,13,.,CASSLGGLNEQFF,TGTGCCAGCAGCTTAGGTGGGCTCAATGAGCAGTTCTTC
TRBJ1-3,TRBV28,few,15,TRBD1,CASSRDSLSGNTIYF,TGTGCCAGCAGTAGGGACAGCCTCTCTGGAAACACCATATATTTT
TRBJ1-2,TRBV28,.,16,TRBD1,CASTLGQGTSNYGYTF,TGTGCCAGCACCCTCGGACAGGGAACCTCAAACTATGGCTACACCTTC
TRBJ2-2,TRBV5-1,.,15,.,CASTPAPGATGELFF,TGCGCCAGCACCCCGGCGCCAGGGGCCACCGGGGAGCTGTTTTTT
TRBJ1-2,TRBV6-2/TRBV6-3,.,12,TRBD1,CASSIMTGGYTF,TGTGCCAGCAGCATTATGACAGGGGGCTACACCTTC
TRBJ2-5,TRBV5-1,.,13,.,CASSWGVRETQYF,TGCGCCAGCAGCTGGGGAGTCCGGGAGACCCAGTACTTC
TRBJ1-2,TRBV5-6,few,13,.,CASSTGVSYGYTF,TGTGCCAGCAGCACAGGAGTGAGTTATGGCTACACCTTC
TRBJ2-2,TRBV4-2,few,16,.,CASSQELVGNPGELFF,TGTGCCAGCAGCCAAGAACTCGTCGGGAACCCCGGGGAGCTGTTTTTT
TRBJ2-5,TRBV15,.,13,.,CATSRDRDETQYF,TGTGCCACCAGCAGAGACAGGGATGAGACCCAGTACTTC
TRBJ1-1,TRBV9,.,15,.,CASTLRLLGDTEAFF,TGTGCCAGCACGCTGCGACTCCTCGGGGACACTGAAGCTTTCTTT
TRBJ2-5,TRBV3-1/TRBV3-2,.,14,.,CASSPSWVGETQYF,TGTGCCAGCAGCCCTAGCTGGGTCGGAGAGACCCAGTACTTC
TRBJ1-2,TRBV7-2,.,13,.,CASSLAPNYGYTF,TGTGCCAGCAGCTTAGCCCCGAACTATGGCTACACCTTC
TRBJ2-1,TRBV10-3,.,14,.,CAISERTIYNEQFF,TGTGCCATCAGTGAGCGGACAATCTACAATGAGCAGTTCTTC
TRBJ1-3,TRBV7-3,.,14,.,CASSLLAAGNTIYF,TGTGCCAGCAGCTTACTGGCTGCTGGAAACACCATATATTTT
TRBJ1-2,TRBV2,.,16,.,CASSEALGRLSYGYTF,TGTGCCAGCAGTGAAGCTTTAGGCAGGCTTTCCTATGGCTACACCTTC
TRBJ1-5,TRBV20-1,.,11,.,CSAGSRGAQHF,TGCAGTGCTGGGTCCCGGGGAGCCCAGCATTTT
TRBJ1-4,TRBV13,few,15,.,CASSPQGGTNEKLFF,TGTGCCAGCAGCCCGCAGGGAGGAACTAATGAAAAACTGTTTTTT
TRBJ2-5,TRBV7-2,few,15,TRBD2,CASSLGGGARETQYF,TGTGCCAGCAGCTTAGGCGGGGGGGCGCGAGAGACCCAGTACTTC
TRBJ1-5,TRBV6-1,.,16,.,CASSDPEGVLNQPQHF,TGTGCCAGCAGTGATCCCGAGGGGGTGCTCAATCAGCCCCAGCATTTT
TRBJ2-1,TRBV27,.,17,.,CASSLSRGGVGHNEQFF,TGTGCCAGCAGTTTATCCCGAGGGGGGGTGGGACACAATGAGCAGTTCTTC
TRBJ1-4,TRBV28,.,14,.,CASSLQGLNEKLFF,TGTGCCAGCAGTTTACAGGGGTTGAATGAAAAACTGTTTTTT
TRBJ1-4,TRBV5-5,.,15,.,CASSNPRATNEKLFF,TGTGCCAGCAGCAACCCCAGGGCAACTAATGAAAAACTGTTTTTT
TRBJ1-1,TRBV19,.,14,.,CASSILTANTEAFF,TGTGCCAGTAGTATATTAACAGCCAACACTGAAGCTTTCTTT
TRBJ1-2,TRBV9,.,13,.,CASSRIMDSQDTF,TGTGCCAGCAGTAGAATCATGGACAGCCAGGACACCTTC
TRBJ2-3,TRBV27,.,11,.,CASSTRDTQYF,TGTGCCAGCAGTACAAGAGATACGCAGTATTTT
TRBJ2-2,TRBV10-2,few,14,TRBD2,CASRASGGGGELFF,TGCGCCAGCAGGGCGTCTGGCGGGGGCGGGGAGCTGTTTTTT
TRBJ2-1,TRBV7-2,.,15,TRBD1,CASSYRDRAYNEQFF,TGTGCCAGCAGCTACCGGGACAGGGCCTACAATGAGCAGTTCTTC
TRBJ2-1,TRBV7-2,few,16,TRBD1,CASSRAGTGGYNEQFF,TGTGCCAGCAGCCGCGCCGGGACAGGGGGCTACAATGAGCAGTTCTTC
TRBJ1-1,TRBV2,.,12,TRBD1,CASSGTGGEAFF,TGTGCCAGCAGTGGGACAGGGGGGGAAGCTTTCTTT
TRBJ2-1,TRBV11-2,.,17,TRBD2,CASSVTLAVRGYNEQFF,TGTGCCAGCAGCGTTACACTAGCGGTTAGGGGCTACAATGAGCAGTTCTTC
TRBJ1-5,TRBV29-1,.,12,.,CSVQYSNQPQHF,TGCAGCGTTCAGTATAGCAATCAGCCCCAGCATTTT
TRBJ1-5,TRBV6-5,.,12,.,CASSSPGQPQHF,TGTGCCAGCAGTTCACCGGGTCAGCCCCAGCATTTT
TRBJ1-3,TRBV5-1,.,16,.,CASSLSEVYSGNTIYF,TGCGCCAGCAGCTTGTCTGAGGTTTACTCTGGAAACACCATATATTTT
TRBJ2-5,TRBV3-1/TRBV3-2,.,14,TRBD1,CASSDGQGGETQYF,TGTGCCAGCAGCGACGGACAGGGGGGAGAGACCCAGTACTTC
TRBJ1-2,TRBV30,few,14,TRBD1,CAWSRETGAAGYTF,TGTGCCTGGAGTCGTGAGACAGGGGCGGCTGGCTACACCTTC
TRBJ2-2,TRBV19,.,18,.,CASSMNGAGQRVDGELFF,TGTGCCAGTAGTATGAATGGCGCTGGACAGAGGGTCGACGGGGAGCTGTTTTTT
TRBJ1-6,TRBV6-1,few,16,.,CASSEEGSYRGSPLHF,TGTGCCAGCAGTGAAGAAGGCTCCTATCGGGGTTCACCCCTCCACTTT
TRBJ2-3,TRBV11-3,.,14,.,CASSLGGFGDTQYF,TGTGCCAGCAGCTTAGGCGGGTTCGGAGATACGCAGTATTTT
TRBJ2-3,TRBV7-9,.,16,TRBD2,CASSFTSGGAPDTQYF,TGTGCCAGCAGCTTTACTAGCGGGGGGGCCCCAGATACGCAGTATTTT